These 10 T cell receptor beta chains were sequenced from one sample in a study of blood T cell repertoires in COVID-19. Sequencing used immunoSEQ multiplex PCR; TCRdb keeps in-frame clones, though not all of them. The data contain some 250,000 clones, more than 85% of them seen just once; the ten biggest clones take up under 10%. The sequenced material came from PBMCs or T cells enriched from blood (not recorded which). These TCRs come from a man aged 40-50 years who had recovered from COVID-19.

J is TRBJ1-3 and V is TRBV7-9, with D tentatively TRBD1 (6 bases). Germline CDR1 reads SEHNR; CDR2 reads FQNEAQ (reference sequence). The V gene lost 5 bases and the J gene lost 4 bases, with 6 bases spanning the gap. This CDR3 is 12 amino acids long. CDR3 sequence (DNA): TGTGCCAGCAGCCAGGGGGGAAACACCATATATTTT. Translating gives CASSQGGNTIYF.

The chain joins TRBV4-1 to TRBJ1-4; perhaps TRBD1 as D (6 bases). Germline V gene sequence: CDR1 MGHRA, CDR2 YSYEKL. V was clipped by 1 base and J by 1 base, with 16 bases between them. This CDR3 region has 18 residues. The CDR3 loop reads CASSQVFVQGLTNEKLFF. CDR3 sequence (DNA): TGCGCCAGCAGCCAAGTTTTTGTACAGGGCTTAACTAATGAAAAACTGTTTTTT.

The chain is built from TRBV9 and TRBJ2-4; perhaps TRBD2 as D (7 bases). Per the germline V gene, CDR1 is SGDLS and CDR2 is YYNGEE. The ends were cut back, 1 base at V and 2 bases at J, with 13 bases in the middle. The CDR3 covers 16 residues. The CDR3: CASSVTAGAPKNIQYF. CDR3 in DNA: TGTGCCAGCAGCGTAACTGCGGGGGCTCCCAAAAACATTCAGTACTTC.

This sequence joins TRBV18 and TRBJ2-1; 9 nucleotides line up with TRBD1. Germline V gene data show CDR1 as KGHSH and CDR2 as LQKENI. V shed 0 bases and J 4 bases; nucleotides not matched to a gene: 4. CDR3 size: 16 residues. DNA for the CDR3: TGTGCCAGCTCACCACCGGGACAGGGACCTTACAATGAGCAGTTCTTC. Translating it yields CASSPPGQGPYNEQFF. The whole variable domain, filled in from reference TRBV18 and TRBJ2-1, reads NAGVMQNPRHLVRRRGQEARLRCSPMKGHSHVYWYRQLPEEGLKFMVYLQKENIIDESGMPKERFSAEFPKEGPSILRIQQVVRGDSAAYFCASSPPGQGPYNEQFFGPGTRLTVL.

The V gene is TRBV5-1, the J gene TRBJ1-4, with 10 positions matching TRBD1. The J segment lost 8 bases and the V segment lost 4 bases, leaving 5 bases of the junction unmatched. Germline lookup yields CDR1 SGHRS and CDR2 YFSETQ. The CDR3 sequence is 14 residues long. CDR3 in DNA: TGCGCCAGCAGCCTTGGGACAGGGGAAGAAAAACTGTTTTTT. Protein product: CASSLGTGEEKLFF. The variable domain in full, completed from reference TRBV5-1 and TRBJ1-4, reads KAGVTQTPRYLIKTRGQQVTLSCSPISGHRSVSWYQQTPGQGLQFLFEYFSETQRNKGNFPGRFSGRQFSNSRSEMNVSTLELGDSALYLCASSLGTGEEKLFFGSGTQLSVL.

The sample holds a few counts of this clone. V and J are TRBV6-5 and TRBJ1-1; 7 nucleotides match TRBD1. CDR1 and CDR2 from the germline V gene are MNHEY and SVGAGI. Trimming at V came to 10 bases and at J to 11 bases, leaving 19 bases not matched to a gene. CDR3 size: 14 residues. The CDR3 loop reads CATYKGGQAGTAFF. CDR3 nucleotides: TGTGCCACCTACAAAGGAGGACAGGCGGGGACGGCTTTCTTT.

This sequence joins TRBV7-2 and TRBJ1-3; a weak D match, TRBD1 (5 bases). Germline V gene data show CDR1 as SGHTA and CDR2 as FQGNSA. Trimming stripped 4 bases from V and 3 bases from J, with 13 bases between. There are 15 residues in the CDR3. CDR3 amino acids: CASSSNGGSGNTIYF. The CDR3 DNA follows: TGTGCCAGCAGCTCGAACGGGGGAAGTGGAAACACCATATATTTT.

The rearrangement joins TRBV7-9 to TRBJ2-1, with D unresolved. Germline V lookup: CDR1 SEHNR, CDR2 FQNEAQ (reference sequence). Trimming took 1 base from V and 4 from J, leaving 14 bases between them. The CDR3 runs to 16 residues. In nucleotides, the CDR3 is TGTGCCAGCAGCTTAGTTACGGTTACCCGATACAATGAGCAGTTCTTC. It encodes CASSLVTVTRYNEQFF.

V gene TRBV3-1 (or the pseudogene TRBV3-2) combines with J gene TRBJ1-6, with 9 nucleotides matching TRBD1. After removal of 4 bases from V and 10 bases from J, the junction contained 5 bases not matched to a gene. This CDR3 region has 14 residues. CDR1 is LGHDT, CDR2 YNNKEL, per germline (reference sequence). The CDR3 coding sequence is TGTGCCAGCAGCCTAGGACAGGGGCGATCACCCCTCCACTTT. Amino acids: CASSLGQGRSPLHF.

V is TRBV3-1 (or the pseudogene TRBV3-2) and J is TRBJ1-4, with D maybe TRBD1 (5 bases). Trimming cost V 1 base and J 5 bases, with 20 bases left between them. Germline assignment: CDR1 LGHDT and CDR2 YNNKEL (reference sequence). The CDR3 is made up of 18 amino acids. The CDR3 loop is CASSQGLAGYTSNEKLFF. The CDR3 coding sequence is TGTGCCAGCAGCCAAGGTCTCGCAGGGTATACTTCAAATGAAAAACTGTTTTTT.